Each of the 24 T cell receptor beta chains below was sequenced from the same sample in a study of HIV-infected patients and healthy controls. Whole blood was used without fractionation, so all unsorted peripheral T cells were included. Around 450 ng RNA was reverse transcribed with alpha and beta constant-region primers. Alpha and beta chain libraries were made separately by chain-specific third strand synthesis with multiplexing indices. TCRdb redid the calling of the 5' RACE reads with MiXCR, one entry per CDR3 protein. The sample lists more than 15,000 distinct CDR3 sequences, just under 9.5% occurring once. Sequencing input: blood. Every receptor here comes from an adult in good health.

This clonotype was seen ten or more times. The chain has TRBV20-1 and TRBJ1-3, with D uncertain. The CDR3 length is 15 residues. V gave up 6 bases and J gave up 0 bases, with 15 bases separating them. Looked up from germline, CDR1 is DFQATT and CDR2 is SNEGSKA (reference sequence). The CDR3 is CSAKRIRSSGNTIYF. CDR3 DNA sequence: TGCAGTGCAAAAAGGATCAGGAGCTCTGGAAACACCATATATTTT.

The V call is TRBV12-3 or TRBV12-4, the J call TRBJ1-2; 10 bases are a match to TRBD1. V lost 6 bases and J lost 3; bases outside the gene matches: 7. This CDR3 comprises 15 residues. The CDR3 nucleotides read TGTGCCAGCAGCCGTCTGGGACAGGGGTACTATGGCTACACCTTC. Its protein product is CASSRLGQGYYGYTF.

This clonotype was seen at least ten times. Written as DNA, the CDR3 is TGTGCCAGCAGTGAGAAAATGGACGGATTAAACATTCAGTACTTC. This codes for CASSEKMDGLNIQYF. The chain couples TRBV6-1 to TRBJ2-4; D gene unclear. CDR1 and CDR2 (germline): MNHNS, SASEGT. CDR3 size: 15 residues. The V and J ends lost 3 bases and 6 bases respectively, with 15 bases between them.

This clonotype was counted at least ten times. Because it lacks the conserved phenylalanine or tryptophan at the end, this CDR3 is likely a read error. The DNA is omitted, as the CDR3 cannot be located on it reliably, and the CDR3 follows TCRdb's listing. The rearrangement links TRBV5-1 to TRBJ2-1; TRBD1, the table's D call, lacks a check against the DNA. Germline V CDR1 and CDR2: SGHRS, YFSETQ. The CDR3 extends over 9 residues, inclusive of both ends. CDR3 loop: CASSPPFLG.

The sample holds many counts of this clonotype. The chain carries TRBV20-1 and TRBJ2-3, with 9 bases matching TRBD1. The junction had 6 bases not matched to a gene; V was cut back by 4 bases and J by 4 bases. This CDR3 spans 14 amino acids. Germline CDR1 and CDR2: DFQATT and SNEGSKA (reference sequence). CDR3 coding DNA: TGCAGTGCTAAGGGACAGGGTGGCGCAGATACGCAGTATTTT. It specifies CSAKGQGGADTQYF.

This clonotype was seen at least ten times. The V gene is TRBV12-3 or TRBV12-4, the J gene TRBJ2-5; D ambiguous. This CDR3 comprises 15 residues. V shed 6 bases and J shed 1 base, with 15 bases lying between them. CDR3 nucleotides: TGTGCCAGCAGCTCTTTTATCGGTCCCCAAGAGACCCAGTACTTC. It translates to CASSSFIGPQETQYF.

This clonotype was seen repeatedly, ten times or more. The chain has TRBV19 and TRBJ1-1; TRBD1 is a possible D gene (6 bases). Germline CDR1 is LNHDA and CDR2 is SQIVND (reference sequence). Trimming took off 5 bases at V and 5 bases at J, with 18 bases between the two ends. CDR3 length: 15 amino acids. CDR3 in DNA: TGTGCCAGTAGTGAACCGGGACGGGGGCCAACTGAAGCTTTCTTT. Translation: CASSEPGRGPTEAFF. The full variable domain, in which reference TRBV19 and TRBJ1-1 provide the parts outside the CDR3, is DGGITQSPKYLFRKEGQNVTLSCEQNLNHDAMYWYRQDPGQGLRLIYYSQIVNDFQKGDIAEGYSVSREKKESFPLTVTSAQKNPTAFYLCASSEPGRGPTEAFFGQGTRLTVV.

This clonotype has a single count. V and J are TRBV6-5 and TRBJ2-3; D may be TRBD2 (7 bases). The CDR3 contains 15 residues. V lost 6 bases to trimming and J lost 6 bases, with 19 bases between them. CDR1 is MNHEY and CDR2 is SVGAGI in the germline V gene. CDR3 region: CASSLGGLAPDTQYF. The CDR3 DNA reads TGTGCCAGCAGCCTGGGGGGGCTAGCGCCCGATACGCAGTATTTT.

In its sample, this clonotype ranks as medium-sized. This chain uses TRBV29-1 with TRBJ2-3; D unclear. This CDR3 comprises 16 residues. Per the germline V gene, CDR1 is SQVTM and CDR2 is ANQGSEA. V was pared by 1 base and J by 0 bases, with 14 bases between. The CDR3 region has the DNA TGCAGCGTTGAAGGACGAGCACCAACTAGCACAGATACGCAGTATTTT. This gives the protein CSVEGRAPTSTDTQYF.

This clonotype was seen repeatedly, ten times or more. The rearrangement links TRBV3-1 to TRBJ2-5; 10 positions match TRBD1. There are 15 residues in the CDR3. Germline V lookup: CDR1 LGHDT, CDR2 YNNKEL (reference sequence). The trim removed 4 bases at V and 6 bases at J, leaving 8 bases unmatched. CDR3: CASSPTGGAPQTQYF. CDR3 sequence (DNA): TGTGCCAGCAGCCCGACAGGGGGCGCCCCCCAGACCCAGTACTTC.

This clonotype was counted at least ten times. The chain joins TRBV29-1 to TRBJ2-3; D gene ambiguous. V lost 3 bases to trimming and J lost 2 bases, with 9 bases between them. This CDR3 spans 13 amino acids. Germline V lookup: CDR1 SQVTM, CDR2 ANQGSEA. In nucleotides, the CDR3 is TGCAGCGTTGACCGGATGCCCACAGATACGCAGTATTTT. Its protein product is CSVDRMPTDTQYF.

This clonotype came up many times. CDR3 nucleotide sequence: TGTGCCAGCTCCCCCACTAGCGGGAGATGGAACATTCAGTACTTC. Its translation: CASSPTSGRWNIQYF. This chain connects TRBV18 to TRBJ2-4; 11 bases agree with TRBD2. Germline-derived CDR1 and CDR2 are KGHSH and LQKENI. The CDR3 is 15 residues long. J gave up 7 bases and V 6 bases, and 8 bases lay outside the gene matches.

This clonotype came up a few times. This chain uses TRBV7-2 with TRBJ2-5; D not certain. The CDR3 consists of 12 residues. V lost 7 bases and J lost 6, with 12 bases in between. Germline V gene data show CDR1 as SGHTA and CDR2 as FQGNSA. CDR3 protein: CASTLGFQTQYF. The CDR3 DNA is TGTGCCAGCACCCTAGGGTTTCAGACCCAGTACTTC. The variable domain in full, completed from reference TRBV7-2 and TRBJ2-5, reads GAGVSQSPSNKVTEKGKDVELRCDPISGHTALYWYRQSLGQGLEFLIYFQGNSAPDKSGLPSDRFSAERTGGSVSTLTIQRTQQEDSAVYLCASTLGFQTQYFGPGTRLLVL.

V is TRBV4-1 and J is TRBJ1-4; D is ambiguous. The CDR3 has 12 residues. Germline assignment: CDR1 MGHRA and CDR2 YSYEKL. V was cut by 0 bases and J by 8 bases, with 4 bases left in between. CDR3 in DNA: TGCGCCAGCAGCCAAGATAAGGAAAAACTGTTTTTT. Protein product: CASSQDKEKLFF.

By proportion, this clonotype is medium-sized. The chain recombines TRBV14 with TRBJ1-3; D gene unclear. Trimming took 1 base from V and 2 from J, leaving 12 bases between them. The CDR3 covers 16 residues. Germline V gene sequence: CDR1 SGHDN, CDR2 FVKESK. CDR3 DNA: TGTGCCAGCAGCCAAGTGGCGGCAGACACTGGAAACACCATATATTTT. This sequence encodes CASSQVAADTGNTIYF.

This clonotype occurred a few times. For the CDR3, the DNA is TGCAGTGCCCGGGACAGGGACTCTGGAAACACCATATATTTT. Translated, it gives CSARDRDSGNTIYF. The chain uses TRBV20-1 and TRBJ1-3, with TRBD1 matching 9 bases. Germline values: CDR1 DFQATT, CDR2 SNEGSKA (reference sequence). With 6 bases clipped from V and 0 bases from J, the junction kept 3 bases outside the gene matches. The CDR3 is 14 amino acids.

This clonotype has a count of ten or more. The chain uses TRBV5-1 and TRBJ2-3, with D possibly being TRBD2 (5 bases). Germline V gene lookup returns CDR1 SGHRS and CDR2 YFSETQ. V shed 4 bases and J shed 0 bases, with 9 bases lying between them. The CDR3 spans 14 residues. The CDR3 here is CASSPTTSTDTQYF. The DNA of the CDR3 is TGCGCCAGCAGCCCGACTACCAGCACAGATACGCAGTATTTT.

This clonotype is classed as medium-sized. A read error is likely, as this CDR3 ends without the conserved phenylalanine or tryptophan. The DNA is omitted, as the CDR3 cannot be located on it reliably, and the CDR3 follows TCRdb's listing. The chain employs TRBV3-1 and TRBJ1-1; no check of the table's D call, TRBD1, against the DNA was made. Germline V gives CDR1 LGHDT, CDR2 YNNKEL (reference sequence). Including both end residues, the CDR3 is 14 amino acids long. The CDR3 reads CASSQSSGHPVPNV.

By proportion, this clonotype is medium-sized. V and J are TRBV2 and TRBJ2-3; D not certain. V lost 5 bases and J lost 2, with 8 bases in between. The CDR3 sequence is 13 residues long. The germline V gene encodes CDR1 SNHLY and CDR2 FYNNEI. As DNA, the CDR3 is TGTGCCAGCAGTCTTAAGAACACAGATACGCAGTATTTT. It encodes CASSLKNTDTQYF.

This clonotype has ten or more counts. V is TRBV4-1 and J is TRBJ2-5; TRBD2 might be the D (6 bases). V was pared by 0 bases and J by 9 bases, with 20 bases between. Germline loops: CDR1 MGHRA, CDR2 YSYEKL. The CDR3 totals 16 residues. CDR3 DNA: TGCGCCAGCAGCCAAGATAGAACAGCTCGGACGGGGGCCCAGTACTTC. The encoded protein is CASSQDRTARTGAQYF.

This clonotype was counted many times. The chain joins TRBV19 to TRBJ1-1; D remains ambiguous. Germline V gene data show CDR1 as LNHDA and CDR2 as SQIVND (reference sequence). Trimming took 7 bases from V and 1 from J, leaving 10 bases between them. The CDR3 covers 13 residues. The CDR3 spells CASTLGWNTEAFF. The CDR3 DNA follows: TGTGCCAGTACCCTAGGATGGAACACTGAAGCTTTCTTT.

The chain recombines TRBV2 with TRBJ2-3; D is undetermined. The CDR3 covers 14 residues. In germline, CDR1 is SNHLY, CDR2 FYNNEI. Deletions cut 4 bases from V and 0 bases from J, with 8 bases between. CDR3 residues: CASSGATSTDTQYF. The CDR3 DNA sequence: TGTGCCAGCAGTGGTGCCACTAGCACAGATACGCAGTATTTT.

By sample share, this clonotype is medium-sized (0.01 to 0.1%). The chain employs TRBV20-1 and TRBJ1-5; tentative D call: TRBD1 (6 bases). The CDR3 is 14 residues long. The germline gives CDR1 DFQATT, CDR2 SNEGSKA (reference sequence). V was shortened by 3 bases and J by 3 bases, with 12 bases between the two germline ends. The CDR3 sequence: CSARSGAYNQPQHF. The CDR3 DNA is TGCAGTGCTAGGTCGGGGGCCTACAATCAGCCCCAGCATTTT.

At least ten counts were recorded for this clonotype. One end of the junction fails to match germline, which may point to a read error. CDR3 loop: CASSPPGPEVPF. The CDR3 DNA is TGTGCCAGCTCACCACCGGGGCCTGAAGTACCCTTC. This rearrangement joins TRBV18 to TRBJ1-2; a possible D gene is TRBD1 (5 bases). The V gene's germline CDR1 is KGHSH and CDR2 LQKENI. The CDR3 extends over 12 amino acids.